The 28 T cell receptor beta chains presented below share a single source sample, sequenced in a study of human T cells and chemical hapten exposure (dated by TCRdb to 2020 to 2023). The time point label, as the study defines it: pre-sensitization, week 0. The treatment or condition label corresponds to: therapeutic diphenylcyclopropenone sensitization with weekly scalp DPC. The library was made by RACE. The instrument given in TCRdb is NextSeq 500. TCRdb handled the public reads itself, with Q25 trimming in fastp and clone calling in MiXCR, and kept productive beta chains. A single entry per CDR3 protein holds the most common genes and DNA from its merged rows. Recorded for this sample are some 360,000 distinct CDR3 sequences; 5.1% of them occurred a single time. The ten biggest clones cover just over 2.5% of the sample. The specimen comprised whole blood, sampled in connection with sensitization to the hapten diphenylcyclopropenone (DPC). These receptors were taken from a woman aged 45-60 years with alopecia areata. Some clones in this sample may be carry-over from other donors' samples.

This clonotype was seen at least ten times. The chain is built from TRBV28 and TRBJ2-1; D remains ambiguous. CDR1 and CDR2 from the germline V gene are MDHEN and SYDVKM. The CDR3 has 12 amino acids. Trimming stripped 4 bases from V and 10 bases from J, with 11 bases between. CDR3: CASSWTLTEQFF. As DNA, the CDR3 is TGTGCCAGCAGTTGGACCTTAACGGAGCAGTTCTTC.

This clonotype was picked up many times. This chain uses TRBV20-1 with TRBJ2-5; D ambiguous. The length of the CDR3 is 14 residues. Trimming pared 3 bases from V and 2 bases from J, leaving 13 bases between. CDR1 DFQATT and CDR2 SNEGSKA come from the germline V gene (reference sequence). CDR3 sequence: CSASPYNVQETQYF. The CDR3 coding sequence is TGCAGTGCTAGCCCCTACAACGTACAAGAGACCCAGTACTTC.

This clonotype was seen many times. The chain employs TRBV29-1 and TRBJ1-1; unclear D gene. This CDR3 is built from 14 residues. Trimming stripped 2 bases from V and 0 bases from J, with 10 bases between. Germline-derived CDR1 and CDR2 are SQVTM and ANQGSEA. The CDR3 sequence: CSVERMLLNTEAFF. In DNA, the CDR3 is TGCAGCGTTGAACGGATGCTTTTGAACACTGAAGCTTTCTTT.

V gene TRBV12-3 or TRBV12-4 combines with J gene TRBJ2-4, with a tentative D call TRBD2 (5 bases). V lost 6 bases to trimming and J lost 8 bases, with 14 bases between them. The CDR3 runs to 13 residues. CDR3 in amino acids: CASSREGEDIQYF. CDR3 DNA sequence: TGTGCCAGCAGCCGAGAGGGAGAGGACATTCAGTACTTC.

The sample holds many counts of this clonotype. This chain uses TRBV30 with TRBJ1-1; D unclear. The germline V and J ends were trimmed by 2 bases and 1 base, with 8 bases remaining between them. The CDR3 is 13 residues long. The germline V gene encodes CDR1 GTSNPN and CDR2 SVGIG (reference sequence). The CDR3 region is CAWSLIANTEAFF. The CDR3 region has the DNA TGTGCCTGGAGTCTCATAGCGAACACTGAAGCTTTCTTT.

This clonotype was recorded many times. The J gene is TRBJ2-3, the V gene TRBV20-1; 9 bases agree with TRBD2. The CDR3 spans 14 residues. Germline trimming cut 5 bases from V and 0 bases from J; bases unmatched to any gene: 3. The germline gives CDR1 DFQATT, CDR2 SNEGSKA (reference sequence). For the CDR3, the DNA is TGCAGTGCTCGACTAGCGGCTAGCACAGATACGCAGTATTTT. Encoded protein: CSARLAASTDTQYF.

This clonotype was detected a few times. The rearrangement joins TRBV20-1 to TRBJ1-5, with 7 bases fitting TRBD1. The junction had 3 bases not matched to a gene; V was cut back by 2 bases and J by 2 bases. Germline V gene data show CDR1 as DFQATT and CDR2 as SNEGSKA (reference sequence). This CDR3 spans 14 amino acids. The CDR3 bases are TGCAGTGCTAGAAGACAGGGAGGCAATCAGCCCCAGCATTTT. As protein: CSARRQGGNQPQHF.

This clonotype showed up many times. The chain recombines TRBV7-2 with TRBJ2-1; possible D gene TRBD2, 6 bases. V was clipped by 1 base and J by 5 bases, with 6 bases between them. The germline gives CDR1 SGHTA, CDR2 FQGNSA. This CDR3 contains 13 residues. The CDR3 bases are TGTGCCAGCAGCTTAGTAGCGGACAATGAGCAGTTCTTC. Translated, it gives CASSLVADNEQFF.

This clonotype was seen repeatedly, ten times or more. The chain is built from TRBV7-9 and TRBJ1-4; D is possibly TRBD1 (6 bases). The CDR3 has 15 amino acids. Germline loops: CDR1 SEHNR, CDR2 FQNEAQ (reference sequence). The V and J ends lost 5 bases and 1 base respectively, with 11 bases between them. CDR3 sequence: CASSRGQQTNEKLFF. CDR3 nucleotide sequence: TGTGCCAGCAGCCGAGGACAGCAAACTAATGAAAAACTGTTTTTT.

This chain joins TRBV2 and TRBJ1-2; 7 bases align to TRBD1. The trim removed 0 bases at V and 7 bases at J, leaving 8 bases unmatched. This CDR3 is 15 amino acids long. Germline assignment: CDR1 SNHLY and CDR2 FYNNEI. The CDR3 DNA follows: TGTGCCAGCAGTGAAGCGCGACAGGGCAGGATTGGCTACACCTTC. It encodes CASSEARQGRIGYTF.

The V and J genes are TRBV9 and TRBJ2-7; 11 nucleotides line up with TRBD2. The CDR3 length is 14 residues. Trimming took 3 bases from V and 1 from J; bases not matched to a gene: 0. CDR1 SGDLS and CDR2 YYNGEE come from the germline V gene. The DNA for the CDR3 is TGTGCCAGCAGCGGACTAGCGGGGTCCTACGAGCAGTACTTC. Amino acids: CASSGLAGSYEQYF.

This clonotype was seen many times. This chain uses TRBV29-1 with TRBJ2-1; D not certain. Germline CDR1 is SQVTM and CDR2 is ANQGSEA. The CDR3 has 11 amino acids. The V end lost 2 bases, the J end lost 6 bases, and 5 bases lay between the germline ends. CDR3 nucleotide sequence: TGCAGCGTTGAAAGAGGCAATGAGCAGTTCTTC. Amino acid sequence: CSVERGNEQFF.

CDR3 in DNA: TGCAGCGTGCGAGAAGGACAGGCTAATTCACCCCTCCACTTT. Translating it yields CSVREGQANSPLHF. The V gene is TRBV29-1, the J gene TRBJ1-6, with 7 bases matching TRBD1. Germline V CDR1 and CDR2: SQVTM, ANQGSEA. V lost 6 bases and J lost 6; bases outside the gene matches: 8. There are 14 residues in the CDR3.

Ten or more counts support this clonotype. V gene TRBV20-1 combines with J gene TRBJ1-5, with D maybe TRBD1 (6 bases). This CDR3 contains 15 residues. V was clipped by 1 base and J by 0 bases, with 10 bases between them. Germline CDR1 is DFQATT and CDR2 is SNEGSKA (reference sequence). CDR3 in DNA: TGCAGTGCTAGAGGGGACATCGATAGCAATCAGCCCCAGCATTTT. Protein: CSARGDIDSNQPQHF.

This clonotype has a handful of counts. J is TRBJ1-1 and V is TRBV25-1; 10 bases agree with TRBD1. V lost 3 bases and J lost 12; bases outside the gene matches: 7. Germline CDR1 is MGHDK and CDR2 is SYGVNS. This CDR3 has 13 amino acids. CDR3 sequence reads: CASSETGGRITFF. Here the CDR3 DNA reads TGTGCCAGCAGTGAGACAGGGGGCAGGATAACTTTCTTT.

The table lists this clonotype with a few counts. This chain connects TRBV20-1 to TRBJ1-1; TRBD1 agrees at 10 bases. V gave up 5 bases and J gave up 5 bases; unmatched junction bases: 5. The CDR3 is made up of 13 amino acids. The germline gives CDR1 DFQATT, CDR2 SNEGSKA (reference sequence). CDR3 region: CSAPRQGATEAFF. CDR3 nucleotide sequence: TGCAGTGCTCCCCGACAGGGGGCTACTGAAGCTTTCTTT.

This chain links TRBV29-1 with TRBJ1-1; D is unresolved. V lost 4 bases to trimming and J lost 4 bases, with 10 bases between them. Germline V gives CDR1 SQVTM, CDR2 ANQGSEA. The CDR3 has 12 amino acids. The DNA for the CDR3 is TGCAGCGTTGTGCGCGTCCGCACTGAAGCTTTCTTT. This translates into CSVVRVRTEAFF.

This clonotype was seen at least ten times. The V call is TRBV5-5, the J call TRBJ2-7, with D possibly TRBD1 on 6 matching bases. Between the trimmed V and J ends, which lost 6 bases and 3 bases, there was a span of 13 bases. Germline V lookup: CDR1 SGHKS, CDR2 YYEKEE (reference sequence). The length of the CDR3 is 13 residues. The CDR3 reads CASTIGQLYEQYF. CDR3 nucleotides: TGTGCCAGCACCATCGGACAGCTCTACGAGCAGTACTTC. Full variable domain (missing parts from reference TRBV5-5 and TRBJ2-7): DAGVTQSPTHLIKTRGQQVTLRCSPISGHKSVSWYQQVLGQGPQFIFQYYEKEERGRGNFPDRFSARQFPNYSSELNVNALLLGDSALYLCASTIGQLYEQYFGPGTRLTVT.

V gene TRBV6-2 or TRBV6-3 combines with J gene TRBJ2-1; TRBD2 matches 9 bases. The CDR3 consists of 13 residues. Losses at the gene ends were 6 bases for V and 9 bases for J; bases not matched to a gene: 6. From germline, CDR1 is MNHEY and CDR2 SVGEGT. CDR3 loop: CASSGGRVGEQFF. The CDR3, as DNA: TGTGCCAGCAGCGGCGGGAGGGTTGGTGAGCAGTTCTTC.

This clonotype has just a few counts. The V gene is TRBV20-1, the J gene TRBJ1-2; D is ambiguous. The CDR3 consists of 13 residues. The V gene's germline CDR1 is DFQATT and CDR2 SNEGSKA (reference sequence). Trimming shortened V by 1 base and J by 8 bases, and 14 bases separated the two germline ends. This CDR3 is CSARGPSNWGYTF. The CDR3 DNA reads as TGCAGTGCTAGAGGTCCCTCGAACTGGGGCTACACCTTC.

This clonotype was seen ten or more times. The chain couples TRBV29-1 to TRBJ2-5, with 16 bases that match TRBD2. This CDR3 region has 16 residues. Losses at the gene ends were 3 bases for V and 5 bases for J; bases not matched to a gene: 6. The germline V gene has CDR1 SQVTM and CDR2 ANQGSEA. Here the CDR3 reads CSVDGTSGGASETQYF. The DNA of the CDR3 is TGCAGCGTTGATGGGACTAGCGGGGGGGCGAGTGAGACCCAGTACTTC.

This clonotype was seen many times. V gene TRBV2 combines with J gene TRBJ2-7, with D tentatively TRBD1 or TRBD2 (5 bases each). CDR3 size: 14 residues. Germline V gene sequence: CDR1 SNHLY, CDR2 FYNNEI. V lost 2 bases and J lost 2, with 10 bases in between. CDR3 sequence reads: CASSELGVTYEQYF. The CDR3 DNA reads TGTGCCAGCAGTGAATTGGGGGTAACCTACGAGCAGTACTTC.

This clonotype has a count of ten or more. The CDR3 sequence: CASSAGEPSEQYF. The CDR3 bases are TGTGCGTCGTCAGCGGGAGAACCGTCCGAGCAGTACTTC. The rearrangement joins TRBV10-3 to TRBJ2-7; 8 bases line up with TRBD2. CDR1 is ENHRY, CDR2 SYGVKD, per germline. The CDR3 runs 13 residues.

This clonotype was picked up many times. This rearrangement joins TRBV12-3 or TRBV12-4 to TRBJ2-3; 8 bases map to TRBD2. The CDR3 extends over 13 amino acids. The junction had 5 bases not matched to a gene; V was cut back by 8 bases and J by 4 bases. CDR3: CASALAGSDTQYF. In nucleotides, the CDR3 is TGTGCCAGCGCCTTAGCGGGGTCAGATACGCAGTATTTT.

V gene TRBV4-2 combines with J gene TRBJ1-2, with 10 bases aligning to TRBD1. V gave up 3 bases and J gave up 8 bases; unmatched junction bases: 15. CDR3 size: 17 residues. Germline lookup yields CDR1 LGHNA and CDR2 YNFKEQ. The CDR3 sequence: CASSQAGQGSPEGGYTF. For the CDR3, the DNA is TGTGCCAGCAGCCAGGCGGGACAGGGGTCCCCGGAAGGCGGCTACACCTTC.

This clonotype was seen only a few times. This chain links TRBV2 with TRBJ2-3, with D possibly being TRBD1 (6 bases). This CDR3 is built from 13 residues. Germline CDR1 is SNHLY and CDR2 is FYNNEI. V dropped 5 bases and J dropped 6 bases, with 12 bases sitting between them. In nucleotides, the CDR3 is TGTGCCAGCAGTTATTACAGGGTGGATACGCAGTATTTT. Translated: CASSYYRVDTQYF.

This clonotype has ten or more counts. The chain uses TRBV6-1 and TRBJ1-1, with no clear D. V was pared by 7 bases and J by 2 bases, with 11 bases between. Germline V lookup: CDR1 MNHNS, CDR2 SASEGT. The CDR3 spans 13 residues. CDR3: CASMIQRNTEAFF. The DNA of the CDR3 is TGTGCCAGCATGATACAGAGAAACACTGAAGCTTTCTTT.

This clonotype was seen at least ten times. This chain uses TRBV6-2 or TRBV6-3 with TRBJ2-4; the D is unclear. With 2 bases removed from V and 1 base from J, the gap between germline ends came to 9 bases. CDR1 MNHEY and CDR2 SVGEGT come from the germline V gene. The CDR3 spans 15 residues. This CDR3 reads CASSYTTYAKNIQYF. In DNA, the CDR3 is TGTGCCAGCAGTTACACGACCTATGCCAAAAACATTCAGTACTTC.